This T cell receptor (beta chain) is drawn from a study of response to subunit inactivated influenza vaccine. The CDR3 length is 17 residues. V was pared by 5 bases and J by 0 bases, with 6 bases of the junction left unmatched. In germline, CDR1 is SGHTA, CDR2 FQGTGA. TCRdb reprocessed the RT-PCR reads with MiXCR, giving one entry per CDR3 protein. This table holds 300,000 to 350,000 distinct CDR3 sequences, over 20% found once. Material: PBMCs from blood, obtained 21 months after vaccination. The TCR originated in a man aged 50 to 69 who received an inactivated influenza vaccine. This chain joins TRBV7-3 and TRBJ2-6, with 8 bases that match TRBD1. The CDR3 DNA is TGTGCCAGCAGCATGACAGGGGCTCACTCTGGGGCCAACGTCCTGACTTTC. Its translation: CASSMTGAHSGANVLTF.